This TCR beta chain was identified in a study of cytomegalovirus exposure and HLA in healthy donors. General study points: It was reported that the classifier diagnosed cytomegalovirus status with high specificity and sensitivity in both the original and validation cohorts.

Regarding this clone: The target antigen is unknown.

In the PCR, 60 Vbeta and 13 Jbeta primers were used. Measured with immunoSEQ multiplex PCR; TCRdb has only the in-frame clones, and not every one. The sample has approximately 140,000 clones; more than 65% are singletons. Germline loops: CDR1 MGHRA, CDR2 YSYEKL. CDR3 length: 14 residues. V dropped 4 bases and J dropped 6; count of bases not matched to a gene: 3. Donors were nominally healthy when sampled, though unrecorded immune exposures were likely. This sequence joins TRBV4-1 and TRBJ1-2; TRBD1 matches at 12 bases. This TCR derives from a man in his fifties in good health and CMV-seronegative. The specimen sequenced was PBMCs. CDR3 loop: CASSPGQGAHGYTF. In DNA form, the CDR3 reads TGCGCCAGCAGCCCGGGACAGGGGGCGCATGGCTACACCTTC.